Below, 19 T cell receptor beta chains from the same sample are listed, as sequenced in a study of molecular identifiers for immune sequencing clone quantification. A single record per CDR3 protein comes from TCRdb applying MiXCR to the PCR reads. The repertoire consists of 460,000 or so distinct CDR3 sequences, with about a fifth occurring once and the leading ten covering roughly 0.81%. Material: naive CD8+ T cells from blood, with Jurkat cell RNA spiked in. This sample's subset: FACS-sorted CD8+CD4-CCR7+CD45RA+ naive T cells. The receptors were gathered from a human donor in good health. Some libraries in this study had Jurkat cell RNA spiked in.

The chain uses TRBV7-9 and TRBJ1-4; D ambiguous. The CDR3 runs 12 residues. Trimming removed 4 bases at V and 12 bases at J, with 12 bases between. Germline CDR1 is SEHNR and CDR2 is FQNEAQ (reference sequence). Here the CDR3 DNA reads TGTGCCAGCAGCTACGATGGACCGGAACTGTTTTTT. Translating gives CASSYDGPELFF. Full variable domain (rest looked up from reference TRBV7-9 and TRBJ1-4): DTGVSQNPRHKITKRGQNVTFRCDPISEHNRLYWYRQTLGQGPEFLTYFQNEAQLEKSRLLSDRFSAERPKGSFSTLEIQRTEQGDSAMYLCASSYDGPELFFGSGTQLSVL.

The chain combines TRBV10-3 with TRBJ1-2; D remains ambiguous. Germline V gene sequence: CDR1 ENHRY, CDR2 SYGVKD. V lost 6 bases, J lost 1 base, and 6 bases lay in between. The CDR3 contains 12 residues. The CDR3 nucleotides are TGTGCCATCAGCGTCAATAACTATGGCTACACCTTC. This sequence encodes CAISVNNYGYTF.

CDR3 bases: TGTGCCAGCAGCGTACCGATAGCGGGAGGTACCGGGGAGCTGTTTTTT. Amino acid sequence: CASSVPIAGGTGELFF. This rearrangement joins TRBV9 to TRBJ2-2; TRBD2 aligns across 10 bases. V trimming: 1 base; J trimming: 5 bases; junction bases outside the gene matches: 5. The CDR3 totals 16 residues. CDR1 and CDR2 from the germline V gene are SGDLS and YYNGEE.

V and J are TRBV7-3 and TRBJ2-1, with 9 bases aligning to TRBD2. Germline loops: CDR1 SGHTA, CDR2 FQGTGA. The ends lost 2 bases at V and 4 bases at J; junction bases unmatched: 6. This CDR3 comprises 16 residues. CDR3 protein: CASSLWAGGTYNEQFF. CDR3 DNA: TGTGCCAGCAGCTTATGGGCGGGAGGGACTTACAATGAGCAGTTCTTC.

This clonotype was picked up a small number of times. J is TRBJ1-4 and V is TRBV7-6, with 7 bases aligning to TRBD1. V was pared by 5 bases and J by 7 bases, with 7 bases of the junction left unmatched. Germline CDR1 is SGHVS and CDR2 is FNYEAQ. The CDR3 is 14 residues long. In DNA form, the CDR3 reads TGTGCCAGCAGCCTCGGGACAGTTACTGAAAAACTGTTTTTT. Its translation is CASSLGTVTEKLFF. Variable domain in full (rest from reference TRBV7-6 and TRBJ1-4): GAGVSQSPRYKVTKRGQDVALRCDPISGHVSLYWYRQALGQGPEFLTYFNYEAQQDKSGLPNDRFSAERPEGSISTLTIQRTEQRDSAMYRCASSLGTVTEKLFFGSGTQLSVL.

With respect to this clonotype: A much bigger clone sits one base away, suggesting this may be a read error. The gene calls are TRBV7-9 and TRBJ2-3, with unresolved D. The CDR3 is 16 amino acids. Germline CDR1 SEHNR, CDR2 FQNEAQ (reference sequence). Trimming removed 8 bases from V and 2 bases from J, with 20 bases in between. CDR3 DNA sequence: TGTGCCAGCGGCCACCTCCTTGGCGGACCCACAGATACGCAGTATTTT. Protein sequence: CASGHLLGGPTDTQYF.

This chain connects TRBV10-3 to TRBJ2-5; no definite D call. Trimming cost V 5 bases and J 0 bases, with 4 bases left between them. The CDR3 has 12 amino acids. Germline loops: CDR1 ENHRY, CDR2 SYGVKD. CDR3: CAISQYQETQYF. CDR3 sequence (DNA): TGTGCCATCAGTCAGTACCAAGAGACCCAGTACTTC.

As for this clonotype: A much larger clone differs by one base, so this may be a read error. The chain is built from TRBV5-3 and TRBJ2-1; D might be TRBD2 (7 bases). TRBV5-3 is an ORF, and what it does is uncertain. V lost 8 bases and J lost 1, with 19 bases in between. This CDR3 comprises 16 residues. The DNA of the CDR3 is TGTGCCAGCGGCCCGGAGGGGGGGGATTCCTACAATGAGCAGTTCTTC. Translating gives CASGPEGGDSYNEQFF.

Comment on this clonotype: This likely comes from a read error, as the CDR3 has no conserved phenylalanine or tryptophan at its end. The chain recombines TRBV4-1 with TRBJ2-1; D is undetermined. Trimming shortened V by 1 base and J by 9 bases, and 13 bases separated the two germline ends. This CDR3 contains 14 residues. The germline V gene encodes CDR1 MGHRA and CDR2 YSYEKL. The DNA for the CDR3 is TGCGCCAGCAGCCAAGTCTACAACGTTGGTGAGCAGTTCTCC. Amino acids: CASSQVYNVGEQFS.

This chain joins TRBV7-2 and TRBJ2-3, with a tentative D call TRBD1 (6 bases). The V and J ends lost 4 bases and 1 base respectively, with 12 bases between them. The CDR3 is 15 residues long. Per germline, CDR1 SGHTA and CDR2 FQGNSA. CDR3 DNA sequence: TGTGCCAGCAGCTCGACAGGTTGGGGCACAGATACGCAGTATTTT. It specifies CASSSTGWGTDTQYF.

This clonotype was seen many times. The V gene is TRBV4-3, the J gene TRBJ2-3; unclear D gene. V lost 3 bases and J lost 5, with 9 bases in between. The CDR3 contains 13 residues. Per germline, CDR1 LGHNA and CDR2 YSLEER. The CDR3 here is CASSHSLEDTQYF. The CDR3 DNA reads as TGCGCCAGCAGCCATTCACTTGAAGATACGCAGTATTTT.

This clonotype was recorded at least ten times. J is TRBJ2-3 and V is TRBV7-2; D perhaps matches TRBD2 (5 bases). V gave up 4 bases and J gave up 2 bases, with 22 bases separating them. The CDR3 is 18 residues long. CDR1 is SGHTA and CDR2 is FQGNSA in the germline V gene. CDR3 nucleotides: TGTGCCAGCAGCTCGCAGATATATAGCGCGAGTTACACAGATACGCAGTATTTT. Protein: CASSSQIYSASYTDTQYF. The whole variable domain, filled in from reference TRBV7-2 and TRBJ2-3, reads GAGVSQSPSNKVTEKGKDVELRCDPISGHTALYWYRQSLGQGLEFLIYFQGNSAPDKSGLPSDRFSAERTGGSVSTLTIQRTQQEDSAVYLCASSSQIYSASYTDTQYFGPGTRLTVL.

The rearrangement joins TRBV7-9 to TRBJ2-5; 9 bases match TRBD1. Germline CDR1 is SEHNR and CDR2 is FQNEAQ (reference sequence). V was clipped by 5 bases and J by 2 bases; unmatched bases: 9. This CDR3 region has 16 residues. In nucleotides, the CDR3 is TGTGCCAGCAGCCGTACCGGACAGGGGTGGCAAGAGACCCAGTACTTC. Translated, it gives CASSRTGQGWQETQYF.

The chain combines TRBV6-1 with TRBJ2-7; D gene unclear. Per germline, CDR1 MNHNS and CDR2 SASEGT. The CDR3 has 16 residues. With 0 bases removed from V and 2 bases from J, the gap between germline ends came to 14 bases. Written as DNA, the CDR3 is TGTGCCAGCAGTGAAGCGTCTCCGATGATCCCCTACGAGCAGTACTTC. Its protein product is CASSEASPMIPYEQYF.

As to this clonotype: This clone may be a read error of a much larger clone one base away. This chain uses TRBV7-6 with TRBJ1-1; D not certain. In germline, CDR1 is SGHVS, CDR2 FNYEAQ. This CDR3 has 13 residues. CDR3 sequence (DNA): TGTGCCGGCAGCTTAGAGCAGAACACTGAAGCTTTCTTT. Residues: CAGSLEQNTEAFF.

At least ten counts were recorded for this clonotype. DNA for the CDR3: TGTGCCAGCAGTTTTTCTAGTAGCGGTAGCACAGATACGCAGTATTTT. This sequence encodes CASSFSSSGSTDTQYF. The chain recombines TRBV12-3 or TRBV12-4 with TRBJ2-3, with D tentatively TRBD2 (6 bases). Trimming removed 3 bases at V and 0 bases at J, with 13 bases between. The CDR3 covers 16 residues.

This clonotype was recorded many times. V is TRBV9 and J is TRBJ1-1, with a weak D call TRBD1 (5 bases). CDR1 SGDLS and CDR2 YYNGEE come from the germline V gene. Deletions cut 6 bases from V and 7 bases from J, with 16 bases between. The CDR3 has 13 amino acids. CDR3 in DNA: TGTGCCAGCACCCCGGGGGATTTCAATGAAGCTTTCTTT. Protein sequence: CASTPGDFNEAFF.

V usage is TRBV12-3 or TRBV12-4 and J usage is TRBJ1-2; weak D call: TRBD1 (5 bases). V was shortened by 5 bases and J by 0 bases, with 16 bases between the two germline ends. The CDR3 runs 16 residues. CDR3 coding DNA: TGTGCCAGCAGTCCCGGGACGGAGGGTTCTAACTATGGCTACACCTTC. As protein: CASSPGTEGSNYGYTF.

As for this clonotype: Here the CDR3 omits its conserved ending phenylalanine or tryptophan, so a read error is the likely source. In DNA, the CDR3 is TGTGCCAGCAGCGGGGGGACCCTCTACTACGAGCAGTACTTA. This gives the protein CASSGGTLYYEQYL. This chain joins TRBV7-9 and TRBJ2-7; tentative D call: TRBD2 (6 bases). Trimming shortened V by 5 bases and J by 3 bases, and 14 bases separated the two germline ends. This CDR3 spans 14 amino acids. CDR1 SEHNR and CDR2 FQNEAQ come from the germline V gene (reference sequence).